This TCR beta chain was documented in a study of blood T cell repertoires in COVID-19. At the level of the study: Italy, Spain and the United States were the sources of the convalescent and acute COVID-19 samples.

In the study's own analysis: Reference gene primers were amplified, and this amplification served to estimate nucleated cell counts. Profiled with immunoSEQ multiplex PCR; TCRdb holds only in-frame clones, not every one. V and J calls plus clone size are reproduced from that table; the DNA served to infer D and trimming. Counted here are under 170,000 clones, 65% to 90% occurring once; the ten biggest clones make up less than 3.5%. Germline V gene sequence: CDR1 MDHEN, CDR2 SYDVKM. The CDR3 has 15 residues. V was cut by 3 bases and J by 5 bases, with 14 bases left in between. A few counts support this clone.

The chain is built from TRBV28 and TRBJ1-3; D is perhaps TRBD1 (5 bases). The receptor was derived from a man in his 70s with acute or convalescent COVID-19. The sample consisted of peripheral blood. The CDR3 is CASSFMGGRRNTIYF. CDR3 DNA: TGTGCCAGCAGTTTCATGGGGGGGAGGAGAAACACCATATATTTT.